This TCR beta chain was documented in a study of T-cell memory formation after mild COVID-19. TCRdb redid the calling of the 5' RACE reads with MiXCR, one entry per CDR3 protein. The table has about 88,000 distinct CDR3 sequences, roughly 25% seen once. Germline V gene sequence: CDR1 MGHRA, CDR2 YSYEKL. The CDR3 has 17 amino acids. Trimming took 6 bases from V and 4 from J; bases not matched to a gene: 15. Material: PBMCs or a T cell subset sorted from them (not recorded which). The gene calls are TRBV4-1 and TRBJ1-2; 9 positions agree with TRBD1. This TCR came from a man aged 18 to 29 who had mild COVID-19 (a few samples of this study predate the infection). Cell type and time point are not known. CDR3: CASRGPRGTGLSYGYTF. The CDR3 DNA is TGCGCCAGCAGAGGTCCTCGCGGGACAGGGCTGTCCTATGGCTACACCTTC.